One sample yielded the 6 T cell receptor beta chains listed below, sequenced in a study of identical twins. Via MiXCR, TCRdb re-called the 5' RACE reads, giving one row per CDR3 protein. In the table there are roughly 700,000 distinct CDR3 sequences, less than 10% of which are singletons. The data also belong to a second study, concerning yellow fever vaccine responses in identical twins.

Sequencing input: PBMCs. The receptors originated from a woman under 30 in good health.

This clonotype was seen ten or more times. The chain employs TRBV15 and TRBJ2-1, with D tentatively TRBD1 or TRBD2 (5 bases each). Germline-derived CDR1 and CDR2 are LNHNV and YYDKDF (reference sequence). The CDR3 covers 14 residues. Trimming took 5 bases from V and 9 from J, leaving 17 bases between them. The CDR3 here is CATSSHPYGTEQFF. The CDR3, as DNA: TGTGCCACCAGCTCTCACCCATATGGGACTGAGCAGTTCTTC.

This clonotype showed up many times. The chain combines TRBV25-1 with TRBJ2-7; TRBD1 might be the D (5 bases). Germline V lookup: CDR1 MGHDK, CDR2 SYGVNS. V was clipped by 6 bases and J by 1 base, with 10 bases between them. There are 13 residues in the CDR3. CDR3 nucleotide sequence: TGTGCCAGCAGAGGTCCAGGGTCCTACGAGCAGTACTTC. It specifies CASRGPGSYEQYF.

This clonotype was picked up a small number of times. The rearrangement links TRBV5-1 to TRBJ2-3, with 7 bases matching TRBD2. The CDR3 loop spans 15 amino acids. The V segment lost 1 base and the J segment 5 bases; nucleotides outside the gene matches: 7. CDR1 is SGHRS, CDR2 YFSETQ, per germline. The CDR3 is CASSLKGRAEDTQYF. In DNA form, the CDR3 reads TGCGCCAGCAGCTTGAAGGGGAGGGCGGAAGATACGCAGTATTTT.

In its sample, this clonotype was seen a few times. V gene TRBV27 combines with J gene TRBJ1-1, with 7 bases that match TRBD1. The CDR3 runs 15 residues. The germline V gene encodes CDR1 MNHEY and CDR2 SMNVEV (reference sequence). The ends lost 3 bases at V and 0 bases at J; junction bases unmatched: 4. CDR3 sequence (DNA): TGTGCCAGCAGTTTCCCCGACAGGGTGAACACTGAAGCTTTCTTT. Its protein is CASSFPDRVNTEAFF.

This clonotype appeared many times. The rearrangement joins TRBV3-1 to TRBJ1-1; TRBD1 matches 7 bases. CDR1 and CDR2 from the germline V gene are LGHDT and YNNKEL (reference sequence). V trimming: 4 bases; J trimming: 1 base; junction bases outside the gene matches: 3. There are 14 residues in the CDR3. The CDR3 reads CASSPTGKNTEAFF. The CDR3 nucleotides are TGTGCCAGCAGCCCGACAGGGAAGAACACTGAAGCTTTCTTT. The variable domain in full, with the rest retrieved from reference TRBV3-1 and TRBJ1-1, is DTAVSQTPKYLVTQMGNDKSIKCEQNLGHDTMYWYKQDSKKFLKIMFSYNNKELIINETVPNRFSPKSPDKAHLNLHINSLELGDSAVYFCASSPTGKNTEAFFGQGTRLTVV.

This rearrangement joins TRBV28 to TRBJ1-1, with TRBD1 matching over 8 bases. CDR3 length: 14 residues. Unmatched junction bases numbered 8, after V lost 6 bases and J lost 5 bases. Germline V lookup: CDR1 MDHEN, CDR2 SYDVKM. CDR3 DNA: TGTGCCAGCAGCAACAACAGGGGGAGAACTGAAGCTTTCTTT. Translated, it gives CASSNNRGRTEAFF.